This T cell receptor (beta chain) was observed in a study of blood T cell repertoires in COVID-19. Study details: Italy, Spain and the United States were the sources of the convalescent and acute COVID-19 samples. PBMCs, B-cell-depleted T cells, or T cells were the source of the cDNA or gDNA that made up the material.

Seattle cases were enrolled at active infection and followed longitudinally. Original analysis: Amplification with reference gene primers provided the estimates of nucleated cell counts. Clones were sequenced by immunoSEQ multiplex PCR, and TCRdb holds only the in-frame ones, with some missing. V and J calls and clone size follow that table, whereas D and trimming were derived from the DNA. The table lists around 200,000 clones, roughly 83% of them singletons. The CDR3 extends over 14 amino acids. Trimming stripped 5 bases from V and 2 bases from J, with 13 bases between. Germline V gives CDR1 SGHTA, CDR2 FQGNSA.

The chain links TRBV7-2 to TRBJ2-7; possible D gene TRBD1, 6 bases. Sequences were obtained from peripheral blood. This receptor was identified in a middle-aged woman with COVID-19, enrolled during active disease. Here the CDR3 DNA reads TGTGCCAGCAGCCCAAACAGGGTTACCTACGAGCAGTACTTC. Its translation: CASSPNRVTYEQYF.